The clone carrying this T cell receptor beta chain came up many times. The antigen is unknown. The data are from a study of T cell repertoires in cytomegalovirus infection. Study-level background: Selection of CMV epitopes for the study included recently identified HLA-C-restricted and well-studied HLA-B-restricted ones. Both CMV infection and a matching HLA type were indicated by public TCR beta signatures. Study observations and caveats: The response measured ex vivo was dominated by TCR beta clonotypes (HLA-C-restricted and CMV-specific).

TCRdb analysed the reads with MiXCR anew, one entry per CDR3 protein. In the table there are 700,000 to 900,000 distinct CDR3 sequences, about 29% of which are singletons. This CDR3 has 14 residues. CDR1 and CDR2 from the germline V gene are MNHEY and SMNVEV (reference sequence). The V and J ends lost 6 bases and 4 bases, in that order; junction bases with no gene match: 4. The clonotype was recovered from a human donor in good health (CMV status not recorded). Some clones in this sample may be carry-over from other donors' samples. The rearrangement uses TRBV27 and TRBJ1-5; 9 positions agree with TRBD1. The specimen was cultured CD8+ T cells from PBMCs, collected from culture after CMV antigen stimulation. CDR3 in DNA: TGTGCCAGCAGCTCGGACAGGGGTAATCAGCCCCAGCATTTT. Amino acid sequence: CASSSDRGNQPQHF.